These 20 T cell receptor beta chains came from one sample sequenced in a study of CD8 T cells in Susac syndrome. With random hexamers, reverse transcription was performed on roughly 0.5 to 1 ug of RNA. MiXCR was run by TCRdb on the immunoSEQ multiplex PCR reads, yielding one entry per CDR3 protein. The data contain about 200,000 distinct CDR3 sequences, 90% to 95% of them seen just once; the ten biggest clones take up about 0.096%. The sequencing input was CD4+ T cells from PBMCs. The receptors derive from a human donor with multiple sclerosis.

This clonotype was picked up one time. V usage is TRBV29-1 and J usage is TRBJ2-5; 7 nucleotides align to TRBD2. With 6 bases clipped from V and 1 base from J, the junction kept 2 bases outside the gene matches. CDR1 SQVTM and CDR2 ANQGSEA come from the germline V gene. The CDR3 totals 12 residues. In nucleotides, the CDR3 is TGCAGCGTCCAGCGGGGCCAAGAGACCCAGTACTTC. Translating it yields CSVQRGQETQYF.

The count of this clonotype is one. This chain joins TRBV12-3 or TRBV12-4 and TRBJ2-5; D remains unclear. V gave up 8 bases and J gave up 5 bases, with 15 bases separating them. The length of the CDR3 is 13 residues. The DNA of the CDR3 is TGTGCCAGCGGCCCCCCAGCGATGGAGACCCAGTACTTC. Encoded protein: CASGPPAMETQYF.

The chain is built from TRBV12-5 and TRBJ2-4; D perhaps matches TRBD1 (6 bases). The ends were cut back, 4 bases at V and 1 base at J, with 8 bases in the middle. CDR1 is LGHNT and CDR2 is FRNRAP in the germline V gene. The CDR3 loop spans 14 amino acids. The CDR3 DNA reads as TGTGCTAGTGGTTCAGGGGTGGCCAAAAACATTCAGTACTTC. It is translated as CASGSGVAKNIQYF.

The chain carries TRBV3-1 and TRBJ2-7; no firm D call. This CDR3 has 14 amino acids. V lost 5 bases to trimming and J lost 3 bases, with 14 bases between them. Germline V lookup: CDR1 LGHDT, CDR2 YNNKEL (reference sequence). As DNA, the CDR3 is TGTGCCAGCAGCTTAAACCCAGTTGGCTACGAGCAGTACTTC. It translates to CASSLNPVGYEQYF.

The chain carries TRBV7-3 and TRBJ2-1, with 9 bases identical to TRBD2. There are 16 residues in the CDR3. V lost 4 bases, J lost 6 bases, and 10 bases stayed unmatched. Germline CDR1 and CDR2: SGHTA and FQGTGA. The CDR3 coding sequence is TGTGCCAGCAGCTCACCCGGGCTAGCGGGAACCAATGAGCAGTTCTTC. It is translated as CASSSPGLAGTNEQFF.

The chain carries TRBV12-3 or TRBV12-4 and TRBJ2-7; D is unresolved. CDR3 length: 14 amino acids. Trimming stripped 4 bases from V and 0 bases from J, with 10 bases between. The CDR3 spells CASSSRRHSYEQYF. CDR3 DNA: TGTGCCAGCAGTTCCAGACGGCACTCCTACGAGCAGTACTTC.

This clonotype was picked up a small number of times. V is TRBV3-1 and J is TRBJ1-2; 8 nucleotides match TRBD1. The CDR3 is 13 amino acids. Looked up from germline, CDR1 is LGHDT and CDR2 is YNNKEL (reference sequence). V was pared by 6 bases and J by 10 bases, with 10 bases of the junction left unmatched. This CDR3 is CASSQRTGTSYTF. CDR3 nucleotide sequence: TGTGCCAGCAGTCAACGGACAGGGACGTCCTACACCTTC.

The genes are TRBV29-1 and TRBJ2-1; no clear D. Germline CDR1 reads SQVTM; CDR2 reads ANQGSEA. The length of the CDR3 is 13 residues. V was shortened by 7 bases and J by 0 bases, with 10 bases between the two germline ends. The CDR3 region is CSARLGSYNEQFF. CDR3 DNA: TGCAGCGCCCGACTGGGCTCCTACAATGAGCAGTTCTTC.

The J gene is TRBJ1-5, the V gene TRBV30; a possible D gene is TRBD1 (6 bases). The CDR3 runs to 13 residues. Germline V CDR1 and CDR2: GTSNPN, SVGIG (reference sequence). The V and J ends lost 0 bases and 10 bases respectively, with 13 bases between them. The CDR3 reads CAWSVGQRVPQHF. The CDR3, as DNA: TGTGCCTGGAGTGTAGGACAGAGGGTTCCCCAGCATTTT.

This clonotype was seen a handful of times. The chain's CDR3 is CSARSGYEQYF. The CDR3 DNA reads TGCAGTGCTCGTTCCGGCTACGAGCAGTACTTC. This chain uses TRBV20-1 with TRBJ2-7; no firm D call. V was cut by 5 bases and J by 3 bases, with 8 bases left in between. Germline CDR1 is DFQATT and CDR2 is SNEGSKA (reference sequence). The CDR3 is made up of 11 amino acids.

The chain couples TRBV12-3 or TRBV12-4 to TRBJ2-7; D may match TRBD1 or TRBD2 (5 bases each). Between the trimmed V and J ends, which lost 9 bases and 4 bases, there was a span of 25 bases. The CDR3 has 16 amino acids. In DNA, the CDR3 is TGTGCCAGTAGCCTCGTCGGGGCACGTCGTGGGTACGAGCAGTACTTC. Translated: CASSLVGARRGYEQYF.

The chain has TRBV15 and TRBJ1-2; 8 nucleotides align to TRBD1. This CDR3 is 14 amino acids long. Germline values: CDR1 LNHNV, CDR2 YYDKDF (reference sequence). The junction had 5 bases not matched to a gene; V was cut back by 1 base and J by 7 bases. Here the CDR3 reads CATSRGSGGRGYTF. In DNA form, the CDR3 reads TGTGCCACCAGCAGAGGCTCAGGGGGCCGTGGCTACACCTTC.

V is TRBV18 and J is TRBJ2-5, with 10 nucleotides matching TRBD2. This CDR3 is 15 amino acids long. Germline CDR1 KGHSH, CDR2 LQKENI. V was clipped by 8 bases and J by 3 bases; unmatched bases: 9. The CDR3 DNA reads as TGTGCCAGCACCCTCAGCGGGAGGGCCGAAGAGACCCAGTACTTC. The encoded protein is CASTLSGRAEETQYF.

The table lists this clonotype with a count of one. The genes are TRBV5-1 and TRBJ2-1; 15 nucleotides agree with TRBD2. CDR3 size: 14 residues. The V gene end was trimmed by 7 bases and the J gene end by 9 bases; junction bases not matched to a gene: 5. CDR1 is SGHRS and CDR2 is YFSETQ in the germline V gene. CDR3 amino acids: CASGAGLAGGEQFF. CDR3 bases: TGCGCCAGCGGAGCGGGACTAGCGGGAGGTGAGCAGTTCTTC.

The gene calls are TRBV2 and TRBJ1-5; D is uncertain. V dropped 5 bases and J dropped 3 bases, with 8 bases sitting between them. CDR1 is SNHLY and CDR2 is FYNNEI in the germline V gene. This CDR3 region has 13 residues. CDR3 coding DNA: TGTGCCAGCAGTTGGGCCAACAATCAGCCCCAGCATTTT. Protein sequence: CASSWANNQPQHF.

The DNA of the CDR3 is TGTGCCACCAGTGATACAAGCGGCACCCAAGAGACCCAGTACTTC. Translating it yields CATSDTSGTQETQYF. The genes are TRBV24-1 and TRBJ2-5; tentative D call: TRBD2 (5 bases). The CDR3 loop spans 15 amino acids. Trimming took 3 bases from V and 1 from J, leaving 11 bases between them. CDR1 KGHDR and CDR2 SFDVKD come from the germline V gene.

The rearrangement joins TRBV30 to TRBJ2-2; the D gene could be TRBD1 or TRBD2 (5 bases each). The CDR3 is made up of 13 amino acids. The germline V and J ends were trimmed by 5 bases and 5 bases, with 12 bases remaining between them. Germline V gene sequence: CDR1 GTSNPN, CDR2 SVGIG (reference sequence). CDR3 coding DNA: TGTGCCTGGTCCCTCGGGGCAACCGGGGAGCTGTTTTTT. This translates into CAWSLGATGELFF. The whole variable domain, remainder taken from reference TRBV30 and TRBJ2-2, is SQTIHQWPATLVQPVGSPLSLECTVEGTSNPNLYWYRQAAGRGLQLLFYSVGIGQISSEVPQNLSASRPQDRQFILSSKKLLLSDSGFYLCAWSLGATGELFFGEGSRLTVL.

This chain connects TRBV4-2 to TRBJ2-5, with D tentatively TRBD1 (5 bases). V shed 4 bases and J shed 2 bases, with 17 bases lying between them. The CDR3 runs 16 residues. Looked up from germline, CDR1 is LGHNA and CDR2 is YNFKEQ. This chain's CDR3 is CASSPLGQGRQETQYF. In DNA, the CDR3 is TGTGCCAGCAGCCCACTCGGGCAGGGAAGGCAAGAGACCCAGTACTTC.

The V gene is TRBV12-3 or TRBV12-4, the J gene TRBJ2-1, with TRBD2 matching 12 bases. The trim removed 1 base at V and 4 bases at J, leaving 2 bases unmatched. The CDR3 is 16 amino acids. The CDR3 region is CASSLELAGGYNEQFF. The DNA for the CDR3 is TGTGCCAGCAGTTTAGAACTAGCGGGGGGTTACAATGAGCAGTTCTTC.

This chain connects TRBV20-1 to TRBJ1-1; perhaps TRBD1 as D (5 bases). Trimming left V 7 bases short and J 1 base short, with 10 bases between. The CDR3 is made up of 12 amino acids. CDR1 and CDR2 (germline): DFQATT, SNEGSKA (reference sequence). Here the CDR3 reads CSVPTENTEAFF. The CDR3 coding sequence is TGCAGTGTCCCGACAGAGAACACTGAAGCTTTCTTT.